This TCR beta chain was retrieved from a study of T cell responses to AZD1222 COVID-19 vaccine. Overall study: Second-dose schedules of about 4 or about 12 weeks were combined.

Study-wide points: Females outnumbered males among donors, who were mostly white British; clonal diversity was possibly underestimated.

This table comes from immunoSEQ multiplex PCR, and its TCRdb copy is limited to in-frame clones, with some not included. Of some 150,000 clones listed, roughly 90% were seen once; the top ten hold more than 2.5%. On this clone: Its matching antigen is unknown.

This clonotype originated in an adult in good health. The sample in question was peripheral blood, obtained on day 0 of AZD1222 vaccination.

The CDR3 DNA reads TGTGCCAGCAGCCAAGTTCAGGGGGCCAACTACGAGCAGTACTTC. The encoded protein is CASSQVQGANYEQYF. V gene TRBV4-2 combines with J gene TRBJ2-7; 8 positions agree with TRBD1. Germline trimming cut 1 base from V and 3 bases from J; bases unmatched to any gene: 5. CDR3 length: 15 residues. CDR1 and CDR2 (germline): LGHNA, YNFKEQ.